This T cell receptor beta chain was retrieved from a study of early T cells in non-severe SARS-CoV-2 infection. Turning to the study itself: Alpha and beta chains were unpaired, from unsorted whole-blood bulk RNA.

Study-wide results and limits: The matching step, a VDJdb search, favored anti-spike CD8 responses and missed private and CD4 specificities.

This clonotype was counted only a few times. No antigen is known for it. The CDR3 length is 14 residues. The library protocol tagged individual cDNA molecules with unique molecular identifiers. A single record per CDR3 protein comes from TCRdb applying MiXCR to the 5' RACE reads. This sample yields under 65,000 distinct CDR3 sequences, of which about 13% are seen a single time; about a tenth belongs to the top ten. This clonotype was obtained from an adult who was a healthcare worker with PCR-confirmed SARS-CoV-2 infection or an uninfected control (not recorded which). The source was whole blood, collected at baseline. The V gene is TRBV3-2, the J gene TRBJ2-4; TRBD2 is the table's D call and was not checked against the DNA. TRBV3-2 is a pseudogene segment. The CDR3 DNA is TGTGCCAGCAGCCCCAGAGCGGAGAAAAACATTCAGTACTTC. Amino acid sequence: CASSPRAEKNIQYF.